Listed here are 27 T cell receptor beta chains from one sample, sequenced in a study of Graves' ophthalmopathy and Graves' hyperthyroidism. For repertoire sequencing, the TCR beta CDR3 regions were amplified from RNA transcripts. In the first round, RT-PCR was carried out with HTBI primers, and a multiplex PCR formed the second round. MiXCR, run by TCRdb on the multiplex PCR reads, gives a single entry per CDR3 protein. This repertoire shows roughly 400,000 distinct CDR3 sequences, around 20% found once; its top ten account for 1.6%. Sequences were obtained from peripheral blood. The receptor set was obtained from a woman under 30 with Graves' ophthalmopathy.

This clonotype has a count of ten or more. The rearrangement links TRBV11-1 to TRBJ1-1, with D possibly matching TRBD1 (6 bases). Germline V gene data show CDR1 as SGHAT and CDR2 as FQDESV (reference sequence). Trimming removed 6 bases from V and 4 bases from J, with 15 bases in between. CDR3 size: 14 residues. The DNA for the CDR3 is TGTGCCAGCAGTTTCCCGACAGGTCGCACTGAAGCTTTCTTT. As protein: CASSFPTGRTEAFF. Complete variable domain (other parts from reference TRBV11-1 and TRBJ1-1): EAEVAQSPRYKITEKSQAVAFWCDPISGHATLYWYRQILGQGPELLVQFQDESVVDDSQLPKDRFSAERLKGVDSTLKIQPAELGDSAMYLCASSFPTGRTEAFFGQGTRLTVV.

In DNA form, the CDR3 reads TGTGCCAGCAGACAGAGACTAGCGGGAGCTGGCACCGGGGAGCTGTTTTTT. Translating gives CASRQRLAGAGTGELFF. The chain recombines TRBV12-3 or TRBV12-4 with TRBJ2-2, with 12 bases fitting TRBD2. The CDR3 sequence is 17 residues long. Trimming cost V 6 bases and J 4 bases; bases outside gene matches: 9.

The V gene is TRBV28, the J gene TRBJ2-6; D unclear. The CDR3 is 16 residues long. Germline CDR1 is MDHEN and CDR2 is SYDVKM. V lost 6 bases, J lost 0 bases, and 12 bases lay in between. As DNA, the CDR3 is TGTGCCAGCAGACGAGTCCGGATCTCTGGGGCCAACGTCCTGACTTTC. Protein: CASRRVRISGANVLTF.

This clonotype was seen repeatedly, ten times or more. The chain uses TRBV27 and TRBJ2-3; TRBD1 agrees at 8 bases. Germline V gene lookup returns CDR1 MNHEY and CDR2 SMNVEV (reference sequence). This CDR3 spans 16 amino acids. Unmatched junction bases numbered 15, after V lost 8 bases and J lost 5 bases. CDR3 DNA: TGTGCCAGCGCCCCGGTCAGGGGGCAAGAGGGAGATACGCAGTATTTT. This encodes CASAPVRGQEGDTQYF.

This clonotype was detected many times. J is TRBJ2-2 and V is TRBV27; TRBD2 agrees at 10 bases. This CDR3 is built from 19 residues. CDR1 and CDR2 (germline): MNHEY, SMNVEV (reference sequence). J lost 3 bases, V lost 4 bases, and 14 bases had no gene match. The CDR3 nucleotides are TGTGCCAGCAGTTCCGGGGGACTAGCGCTTCTAAGGGACACCGGGGAGCTGTTTTTT. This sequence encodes CASSSGGLALLRDTGELFF.

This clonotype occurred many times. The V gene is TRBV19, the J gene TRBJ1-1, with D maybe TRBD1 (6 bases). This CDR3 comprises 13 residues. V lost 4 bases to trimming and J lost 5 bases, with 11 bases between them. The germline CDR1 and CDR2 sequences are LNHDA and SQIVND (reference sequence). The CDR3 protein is CASSTLGGTEAFF. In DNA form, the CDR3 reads TGTGCCAGTAGTACCCTAGGGGGAACTGAAGCTTTCTTT.

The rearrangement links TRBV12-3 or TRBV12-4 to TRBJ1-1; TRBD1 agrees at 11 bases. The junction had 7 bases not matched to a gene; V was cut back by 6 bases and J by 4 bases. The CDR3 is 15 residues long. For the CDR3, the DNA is TGTGCCAGCAGCTACGGGACAGGGGGTTTCACTGAAGCTTTCTTT. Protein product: CASSYGTGGFTEAFF.

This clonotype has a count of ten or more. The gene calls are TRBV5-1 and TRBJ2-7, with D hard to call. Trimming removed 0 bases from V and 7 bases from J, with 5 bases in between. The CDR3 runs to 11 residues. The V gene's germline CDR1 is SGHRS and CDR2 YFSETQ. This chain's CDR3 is CASSLGEEQYF. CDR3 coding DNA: TGCGCCAGCAGCTTGGGGGAAGAGCAGTACTTC.

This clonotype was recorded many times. The CDR3 loop is CARTLPGALRGYGYTF. CDR3 coding DNA: TGTGCCAGAACTCTCCCGGGGGCCCTGCGAGGCTATGGCTACACCTTC. The rearrangement joins TRBV13 to TRBJ1-2; TRBD1 might be the D (6 bases). Looked up from germline, CDR1 is PRHDT and CDR2 is FYEKMQ (reference sequence). Deletions cut 9 bases from V and 4 bases from J, with 24 bases between. The CDR3 contains 16 residues.

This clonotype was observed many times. Here the CDR3 reads CASSVGLREGIGNTIYF. CDR3 bases: TGTGCCAGCAGCGTAGGTCTCAGGGAGGGAATTGGAAACACCATATATTTT. The J gene is TRBJ1-3, the V gene TRBV9; D may be TRBD1 (5 bases). CDR1 is SGDLS and CDR2 is YYNGEE in the germline V gene. Trimming took 0 bases from V and 3 from J, leaving 16 bases between them. The CDR3 contains 17 residues.

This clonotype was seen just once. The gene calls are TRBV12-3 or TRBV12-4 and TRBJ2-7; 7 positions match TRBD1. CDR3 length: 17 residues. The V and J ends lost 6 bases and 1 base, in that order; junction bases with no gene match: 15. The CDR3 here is CASSHPTGNGASYEQYF. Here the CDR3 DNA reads TGTGCCAGCAGCCACCCGACAGGGAATGGGGCATCCTACGAGCAGTACTTC.

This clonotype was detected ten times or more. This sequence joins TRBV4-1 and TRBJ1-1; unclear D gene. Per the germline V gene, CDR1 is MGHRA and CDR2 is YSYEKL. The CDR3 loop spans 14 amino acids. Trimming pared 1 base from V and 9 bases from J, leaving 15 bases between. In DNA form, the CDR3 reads TGCGCCAGCAGCCAAGCCTTCTCTAACCGAAAAGCTTTCTTT. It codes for CASSQAFSNRKAFF.

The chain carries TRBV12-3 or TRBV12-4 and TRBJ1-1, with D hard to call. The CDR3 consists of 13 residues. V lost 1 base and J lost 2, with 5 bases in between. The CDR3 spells CASSLGHNTEAFF. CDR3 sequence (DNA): TGTGCCAGCAGTTTAGGGCATAACACTGAAGCTTTCTTT.

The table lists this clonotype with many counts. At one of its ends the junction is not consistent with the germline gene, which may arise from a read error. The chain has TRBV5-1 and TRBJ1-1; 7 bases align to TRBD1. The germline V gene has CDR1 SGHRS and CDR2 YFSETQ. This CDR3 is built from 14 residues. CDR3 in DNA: TGTGCCAGCAGTTCGACAGGGCTTAACACTGAAGCTTTCTTT. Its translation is CASSSTGLNTEAFF.

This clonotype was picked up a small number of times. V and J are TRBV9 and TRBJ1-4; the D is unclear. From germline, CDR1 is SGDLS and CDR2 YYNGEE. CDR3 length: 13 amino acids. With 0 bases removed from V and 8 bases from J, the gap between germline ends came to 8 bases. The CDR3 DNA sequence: TGTGCCAGCAGCGTAGGGATAGGAGAAAAACTGTTTTTT. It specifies CASSVGIGEKLFF.

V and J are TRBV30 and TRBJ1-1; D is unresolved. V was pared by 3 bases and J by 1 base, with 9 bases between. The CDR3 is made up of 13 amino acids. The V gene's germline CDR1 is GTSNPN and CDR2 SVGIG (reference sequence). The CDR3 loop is CAWSPSRNTEAFF. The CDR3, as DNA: TGTGCCTGGAGCCCCAGCAGGAACACTGAAGCTTTCTTT.

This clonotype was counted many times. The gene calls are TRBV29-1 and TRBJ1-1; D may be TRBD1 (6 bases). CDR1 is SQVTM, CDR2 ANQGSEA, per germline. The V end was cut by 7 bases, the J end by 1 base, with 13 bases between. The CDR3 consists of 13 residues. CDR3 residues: CSARRQANTEAFF. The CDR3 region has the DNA TGCAGCGCCAGACGACAGGCGAACACTGAAGCTTTCTTT.

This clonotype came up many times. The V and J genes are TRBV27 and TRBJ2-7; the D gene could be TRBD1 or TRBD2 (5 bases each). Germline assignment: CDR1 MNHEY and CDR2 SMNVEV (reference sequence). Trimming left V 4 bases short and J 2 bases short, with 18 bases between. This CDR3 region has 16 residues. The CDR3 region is CASSSRGPFPTYEQYF. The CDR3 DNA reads TGTGCCAGCAGTTCCCGGGGACCTTTTCCCACCTACGAGCAGTACTTC.

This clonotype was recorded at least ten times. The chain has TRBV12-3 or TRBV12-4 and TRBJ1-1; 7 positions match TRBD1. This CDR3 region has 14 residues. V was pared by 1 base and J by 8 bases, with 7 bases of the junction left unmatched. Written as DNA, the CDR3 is TGTGCCAGCAGTTTAGGGTCAGGGGGGCCGGAAGCTTTCTTT. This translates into CASSLGSGGPEAFF.

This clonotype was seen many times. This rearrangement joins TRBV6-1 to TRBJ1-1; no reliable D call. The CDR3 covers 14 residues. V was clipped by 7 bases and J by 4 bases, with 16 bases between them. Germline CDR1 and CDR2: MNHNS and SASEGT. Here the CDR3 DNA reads TGTGCCAGCATTGAGCGGGGTGTGAGCACTGAAGCTTTCTTT. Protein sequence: CASIERGVSTEAFF.

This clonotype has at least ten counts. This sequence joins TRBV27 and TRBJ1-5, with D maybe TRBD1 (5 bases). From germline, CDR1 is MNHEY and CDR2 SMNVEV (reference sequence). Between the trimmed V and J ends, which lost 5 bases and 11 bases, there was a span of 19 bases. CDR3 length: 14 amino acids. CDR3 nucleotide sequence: TGTGCCAGCAGTCCAGCGGGGGTCCTGGGGGCCCAGCATTTT. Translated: CASSPAGVLGAQHF.

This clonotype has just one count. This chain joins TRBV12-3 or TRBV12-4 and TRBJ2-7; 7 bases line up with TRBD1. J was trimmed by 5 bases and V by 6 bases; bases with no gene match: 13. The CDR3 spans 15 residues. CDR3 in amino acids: CASSLVQGETHEQYF. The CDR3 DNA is TGTGCCAGCAGCTTGGTTCAGGGGGAGACCCACGAGCAGTACTTC.

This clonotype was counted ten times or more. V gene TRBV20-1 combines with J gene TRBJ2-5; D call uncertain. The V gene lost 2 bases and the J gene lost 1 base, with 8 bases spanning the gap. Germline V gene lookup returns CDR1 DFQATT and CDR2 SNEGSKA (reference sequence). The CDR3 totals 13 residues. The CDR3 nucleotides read TGCAGTGCTAGATTCCCGTCCCAAGAGACCCAGTACTTC. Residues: CSARFPSQETQYF.

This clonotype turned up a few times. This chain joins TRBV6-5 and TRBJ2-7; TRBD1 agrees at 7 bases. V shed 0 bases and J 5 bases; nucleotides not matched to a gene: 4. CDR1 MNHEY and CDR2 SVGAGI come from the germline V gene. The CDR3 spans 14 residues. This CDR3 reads CASSYSGDRNEQYF. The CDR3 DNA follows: TGTGCCAGCAGTTACTCGGGGGACAGAAACGAGCAGTACTTC.

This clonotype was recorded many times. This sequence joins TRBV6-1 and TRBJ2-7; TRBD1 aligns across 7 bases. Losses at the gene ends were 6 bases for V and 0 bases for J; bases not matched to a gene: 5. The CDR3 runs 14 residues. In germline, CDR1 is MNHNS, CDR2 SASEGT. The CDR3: CASRQQGSSYEQYF. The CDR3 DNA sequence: TGTGCCAGCAGACAACAGGGGAGCTCCTACGAGCAGTACTTC.

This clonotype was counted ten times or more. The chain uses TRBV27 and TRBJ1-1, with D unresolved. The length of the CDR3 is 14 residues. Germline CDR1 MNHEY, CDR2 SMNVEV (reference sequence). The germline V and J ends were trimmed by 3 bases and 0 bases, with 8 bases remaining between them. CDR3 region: CASSFLSMNTEAFF. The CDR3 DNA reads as TGTGCCAGCAGTTTCCTCTCGATGAACACTGAAGCTTTCTTT.

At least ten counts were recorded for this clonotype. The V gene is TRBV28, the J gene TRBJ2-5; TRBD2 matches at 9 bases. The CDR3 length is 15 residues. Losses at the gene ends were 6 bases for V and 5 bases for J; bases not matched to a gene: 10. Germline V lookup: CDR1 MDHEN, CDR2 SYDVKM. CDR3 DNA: TGTGCCAGCAGCCCCTATGCTAGCGGGGAGGAGACCCAGTACTTC. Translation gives CASSPYASGEETQYF.